Shown below are 24 T cell receptor beta chains from a single sample sequenced in a study of regulatory T cells in long-lasting Graves disease. Sample time point: newly diagnosed GD, antithyroid drugs for less than 3 months. With RNA extracted from PBMCs as input, the TCR library was made. Building of the TCR beta libraries involved iRepertoire HTBI primers and Arm-PCR of CDR3 regions. TCRdb called the multiplex PCR reads again in MiXCR, with one record for every CDR3 protein. The sample has 400,000 to 550,000 distinct CDR3 sequences, approximately 16% seen once. These records were also assigned to another study, of T cells in Graves' hyperthyroidism and ophthalmopathy.

Sequencing was performed on peripheral blood mononuclear cells (PBMCs), taken at new diagnosis, from a patient treated with antithyroid drugs. The receptors shown here come from a woman in her thirties with Graves disease.

This clonotype was detected many times. The chain employs TRBV5-1 and TRBJ2-1, with 9 bases aligning to TRBD2. Unmatched junction bases numbered 11, after V lost 2 bases and J lost 8 bases. This CDR3 is 16 amino acids long. Looked up from germline, CDR1 is SGHRS and CDR2 is YFSETQ. Here the CDR3 reads CASSFLAGSSDDEQFF. The CDR3 DNA is TGCGCCAGCAGCTTCCTAGCGGGATCCTCCGACGATGAGCAGTTCTTC. The full variable domain, in which reference TRBV5-1 and TRBJ2-1 provide the parts outside the CDR3, is KAGVTQTPRYLIKTRGQQVTLSCSPISGHRSVSWYQQTPGQGLQFLFEYFSETQRNKGNFPGRFSGRQFSNSRSEMNVSTLELGDSALYLCASSFLAGSSDDEQFFGPGTRLTVL.

This clonotype was counted at least ten times. The V call is TRBV20-1, the J call TRBJ2-1; maybe TRBD2 (5 bases). V was clipped by 0 bases and J by 5 bases, with 23 bases between them. The CDR3 runs to 18 residues. Looked up from germline, CDR1 is DFQATT and CDR2 is SNEGSKA (reference sequence). CDR3 DNA sequence: TGCAGTGCTAGAGATCTTGGCCCCCCTAGCTGGAGTAACAATGAGCAGTTCTTC. Its translation: CSARDLGPPSWSNNEQFF.

This clonotype has just a few counts. At one end, the junction sequence differs from germline, possibly due to a read error. V is TRBV10-3 and J is TRBJ2-5, with 9 bases that match TRBD2. Germline CDR1 reads ENHRY; CDR2 reads SYGVKD. The CDR3 is 15 amino acids. The CDR3 region has the DNA TGTGCCATCGGTGAAGGTATTAGCGGGGGAGAGACCCAGTACTTC. Translated, it gives CAIGEGISGGETQYF.

This clonotype was counted at least ten times. The chain links TRBV28 to TRBJ2-7, with 9 bases that match TRBD1. The germline V gene has CDR1 MDHEN and CDR2 SYDVKM. The V and J ends lost 3 bases and 1 base, in that order; junction bases with no gene match: 4. The CDR3 consists of 15 residues. The DNA of the CDR3 is TGTGCCAGCAGTTTTCCCGGGACAGGGTCCTACGAGCAGTACTTC. It specifies CASSFPGTGSYEQYF.

This clonotype was recorded at least ten times. The genes are TRBV30 and TRBJ1-1, with TRBD1 matching 8 bases. Per the germline V gene, CDR1 is GTSNPN and CDR2 is SVGIG (reference sequence). This CDR3 is 13 amino acids long. The V and J ends lost 3 bases and 4 bases, in that order; junction bases with no gene match: 4. The CDR3 nucleotides are TGTGCCTGGAGCAGGGGGCTGGGCACTGAAGCTTTCTTT. It specifies CAWSRGLGTEAFF.

This clonotype was seen repeatedly, ten times or more. The CDR3 loop is CASSHRDAPQETQYF. The CDR3, as DNA: TGTGCCAGCAGTCACCGGGACGCGCCCCAAGAGACCCAGTACTTC. V usage is TRBV27 and J usage is TRBJ2-5; D may correspond to TRBD1 or TRBD2 (5 bases each). Trimming shortened V by 5 bases and J by 1 base, and 14 bases separated the two germline ends. The CDR3 loop spans 15 amino acids. Germline V gene lookup returns CDR1 MNHEY and CDR2 SMNVEV (reference sequence).

This clonotype was seen ten or more times. The chain is built from TRBV2 and TRBJ2-1; D possibly corresponds to TRBD1 (6 bases). V was shortened by 0 bases and J by 5 bases, with 11 bases between the two germline ends. The CDR3 spans 15 residues. Germline loops: CDR1 SNHLY, CDR2 FYNNEI. The CDR3 DNA reads TGTGCCAGCAGTGAAGCCGGCCAGGGGAACAATGAGCAGTTCTTC. Translating gives CASSEAGQGNNEQFF.

This clonotype has ten or more counts. This sequence joins TRBV7-9 and TRBJ1-5; D gene ambiguous. Per the germline V gene, CDR1 is SEHNR and CDR2 is FQNEAQ (reference sequence). Trimming removed 1 base at V and 11 bases at J, with 18 bases between. The CDR3 spans 15 residues. The CDR3 reads CASSLGANSQSAQHF. The CDR3 bases are TGTGCCAGCAGCTTAGGAGCCAACTCGCAATCAGCCCAGCATTTT.

This clonotype has more than one count but fewer than ten. The chain joins TRBV6-1 to TRBJ1-5, with 7 bases fitting TRBD1. Germline trimming cut 6 bases from V and 6 bases from J; bases unmatched to any gene: 5. The CDR3 extends over 13 amino acids. Germline V gene data show CDR1 as MNHNS and CDR2 as SASEGT. In DNA form, the CDR3 reads TGTGCCAGCAGCAGGGGGGGGAGTCAGCCCCAGCATTTT. This codes for CASSRGGSQPQHF.

This clonotype was counted at least ten times. Sequence at one end of the junction differs from germline and may be a read error. This chain links TRBV7-7 with TRBJ2-3, with 7 bases matching TRBD1. This CDR3 region has 13 residues. In germline, CDR1 is SSHAT, CDR2 FNYEAQ (reference sequence). The CDR3 loop reads CASSPDREDTQYF. The CDR3 DNA sequence: TGTGCTAGCAGCCCCGACAGGGAGGATACGCAGTATTTT.

For this clonotype: This may be a read error: a much more frequent sequence differs by one nucleotide. The chain has TRBV20-1 and TRBJ2-3; tentative D call: TRBD2 (5 bases). CDR3 length: 13 residues. Per germline, CDR1 DFQATT and CDR2 SNEGSKA (reference sequence). CDR3 sequence reads: CSATRELTDTRYF. CDR3 sequence (DNA): TGCAGTGCCACAAGGGAGCTCACAGATACGCGGTATTTT.

Many counts were recorded for this clonotype. J is TRBJ2-5 and V is TRBV28, with TRBD2 identical over 7 bases. Germline V lookup: CDR1 MDHEN, CDR2 SYDVKM. This CDR3 is built from 17 residues. J gave up 4 bases and V 1 base, and 12 bases lay outside the gene matches. The chain's CDR3 is CASSLYYRSERGETQYF. Written as DNA, the CDR3 is TGTGCCAGCAGTTTATATTACAGGTCAGAGCGGGGAGAGACCCAGTACTTC.

This clonotype was picked up many times. The chain is built from TRBV2 and TRBJ2-1; no definite D call. Trimming took 2 bases from V and 7 from J, leaving 6 bases between them. The CDR3 runs to 12 residues. Germline assignment: CDR1 SNHLY and CDR2 FYNNEI. This chain's CDR3 is CASSEPENEQFF. In DNA form, the CDR3 reads TGTGCCAGCAGTGAACCCGAGAATGAGCAGTTCTTC.

As to this clonotype: A read error may produce the germline difference seen at one junction end. J is TRBJ2-1 and V is TRBV9; D is unresolved. Per the germline V gene, CDR1 is SGDLS and CDR2 is YYNGEE. This CDR3 is 12 amino acids long. The CDR3 nucleotides read TGTGCCAACAGCGTAGGTTGGGATGAGCAGTTCTTC. Protein sequence: CANSVGWDEQFF.

The chain employs TRBV19 and TRBJ1-5; maybe TRBD1 (5 bases). Trimming left V 10 bases short and J 14 bases short, with 24 bases between. From germline, CDR1 is LNHDA and CDR2 SQIVND (reference sequence). The CDR3 loop spans 13 amino acids. CDR3 sequence reads: CAIMDKGRVREHF. The CDR3 DNA sequence: TGTGCCATCATGGACAAGGGAAGGGTTCGTGAGCATTTT.

Many counts were recorded for this clonotype. The CDR3, as DNA: TGCAGTGCAAATAAAGTAACCCCCTACAATGAGCAGTTCTTC. It yields the protein CSANKVTPYNEQFF. This chain uses TRBV20-1 with TRBJ2-1; D unresolved. Germline loops: CDR1 DFQATT, CDR2 SNEGSKA (reference sequence). The length of the CDR3 is 14 residues. Between the trimmed V and J ends, which lost 6 bases and 2 bases, there was a span of 14 bases.

This clonotype was picked up a small number of times. This sequence joins TRBV29-1 and TRBJ2-1; tentative D call: TRBD2 (7 bases). The germline V gene has CDR1 SQVTM and CDR2 ANQGSEA. Trimming stripped 4 bases from V and 0 bases from J, with 10 bases between. The CDR3 has 14 residues. CDR3 sequence (DNA): TGCAGCGTTGGGGGGGGCCTCTCCTACAATGAGCAGTTCTTC. Its protein is CSVGGGLSYNEQFF.

This clonotype was counted ten times or more. V is TRBV28 and J is TRBJ2-7; D is possibly TRBD1 or TRBD2 (5 bases each). V lost 4 bases and J 0 bases, leaving 13 bases between the germline ends. Germline V gene data show CDR1 as MDHEN and CDR2 as SYDVKM. The length of the CDR3 is 15 residues. The CDR3 DNA sequence: TGTGCCAGCAGTTCGTACCCCGGGACCTCCTACGAGCAGTACTTC. It translates to CASSSYPGTSYEQYF.

V and J are TRBV6-6 and TRBJ2-3; weak D call: TRBD2 (5 bases). The CDR3 consists of 16 residues. The V end lost 0 bases, the J end lost 2 bases, and 12 bases lay between the germline ends. Germline loops: CDR1 MNHNY, CDR2 SVGAGI (reference sequence). The CDR3 region is CASSYSYSGNTDTQYF. As DNA, the CDR3 is TGTGCCAGCAGTTACTCGTACAGCGGAAACACAGATACGCAGTATTTT.

This sequence joins TRBV2 and TRBJ2-1; 11 nucleotides match TRBD2. J was trimmed by 3 bases and V by 7 bases; bases with no gene match: 2. This CDR3 comprises 14 residues. Germline CDR1 is SNHLY and CDR2 is FYNNEI. The CDR3 loop is CASMGLAVYNEQFF. The CDR3 bases are TGTGCCAGCATGGGACTAGCGGTCTACAATGAGCAGTTCTTC.

This clonotype was counted at least ten times. V usage is TRBV11-2 and J usage is TRBJ2-7; D uncertain. Germline values: CDR1 SGHAT, CDR2 FQNNGV. The V end was cut by 5 bases, the J end by 9 bases, with 17 bases between. This CDR3 contains 13 residues. CDR3 DNA sequence: TGTGCCAGCAGCCCCCGATCCAGAGACGGGCAGTACTTC. It is translated as CASSPRSRDGQYF.

The chain combines TRBV15 with TRBJ2-3; the D gene is possibly TRBD2 (6 bases). The germline V gene encodes CDR1 LNHNV and CDR2 YYDKDF (reference sequence). CDR3 length: 14 residues. The ends were cut back, 4 bases at V and 0 bases at J, with 8 bases in the middle. CDR3 nucleotides: TGTGCCACCAGCAAAAGCGGGAGCACAGATACGCAGTATTTT. This sequence encodes CATSKSGSTDTQYF.

This clonotype was counted at least ten times. The chain couples TRBV30 to TRBJ2-5, with TRBD2 matching over 8 bases. The CDR3 runs to 14 residues. Germline-derived CDR1 and CDR2 are GTSNPN and SVGIG (reference sequence). V shed 2 bases and J 5 bases; nucleotides not matched to a gene: 7. The CDR3 loop reads CAWSSGTRGETQYF. The CDR3 region has the DNA TGTGCCTGGAGTTCCGGGACTAGGGGGGAGACCCAGTACTTC.

CDR3 sequence: CATLGGSGEQYF. As DNA, the CDR3 is TGTGCCACCCTGGGCGGGAGTGGTGAGCAGTACTTC. V usage is TRBV19 and J usage is TRBJ2-7, with TRBD2 identical over 7 bases. Losses at the gene ends were 10 bases for V and 7 bases for J; bases not matched to a gene: 10. CDR3 length equals 12 residues. The V gene's germline CDR1 is LNHDA and CDR2 SQIVND (reference sequence).